The 30 T cell receptor beta chains given below trace back to one sample, sequenced in a study of cytomegalovirus exposure and HLA in healthy donors. The PCR used 60 Vbeta and 13 Jbeta primers. Only in-frame clones appear in the TCRdb table, and some are missing; sequencing was by immunoSEQ multiplex PCR. The table lists about 60,000 clones, around 79% of them singletons, with approximately 2.3% in the top ten. Sequencing was done on a sample of PBMCs. These receptor sequences come from a female donor in good health and CMV-seronegative.

This clone is medium-sized by share. The chain joins TRBV4-2 to TRBJ2-7; the match to TRBD2 covers 8 bases. The CDR3 spans 18 residues. Germline loops: CDR1 LGHNA, CDR2 YNFKEQ. V dropped 1 base and J dropped 2; count of bases not matched to a gene: 13. CDR3 amino acids: CASSQGRAGGPTTYEQYF. Here the CDR3 DNA reads TGTGCCAGCAGCCAAGGACGGGCGGGGGGCCCCACAACCTACGAGCAGTACTTC.

The chain couples TRBV18 to TRBJ1-5; D is uncertain. The CDR3 loop spans 19 amino acids. V was clipped by 1 base and J by 6 bases, with 25 bases between them. Per germline, CDR1 KGHSH and CDR2 LQKENI. The CDR3, as DNA: TGTGCCAGCTCACCACTGATTGTTTCAGGCCACGGGGATATTCAGCCCCAGCATTTT. Protein sequence: CASSPLIVSGHGDIQPQHF.

V is TRBV6-5 and J is TRBJ1-2; possible D gene TRBD1, 6 bases. The CDR3 runs to 14 residues. Trimming shortened V by 11 bases and J by 0 bases, and 16 bases separated the two germline ends. CDR1 is MNHEY, CDR2 SVGAGI, per germline. DNA of the CDR3: TGTGCCGCCAGAGGGGGTTATTCTAACTATGGCTACACCTTC. This codes for CAARGGYSNYGYTF.

This chain joins TRBV5-1 and TRBJ2-1; TRBD2 aligns across 7 bases. Trimming at V came to 0 bases and at J to 3 bases, leaving 3 bases not matched to a gene. This CDR3 contains 15 residues. Germline CDR1 is SGHRS and CDR2 is YFSETQ. CDR3 in amino acids: CASSLGLADYNEQFF. In DNA, the CDR3 is TGCGCCAGCAGCTTGGGGCTAGCGGACTACAATGAGCAGTTCTTC.

The rearrangement joins TRBV4-3 to TRBJ2-3; D unresolved. The CDR3 is 15 residues long. Trimming shortened V by 0 bases and J by 3 bases, and 10 bases separated the two germline ends. Germline V CDR1 and CDR2: LGHNA, YSLEER. The CDR3 is CASSQDFYATDTQYF. CDR3 DNA sequence: TGCGCCAGCAGCCAAGATTTTTACGCGACAGATACGCAGTATTTT.

This sequence joins TRBV7-9 and TRBJ2-5, with D unclear. V dropped 0 bases and J dropped 1 base, with 6 bases sitting between them. Germline CDR1 SEHNR, CDR2 FQNEAQ (reference sequence). The CDR3 consists of 14 residues. Here the CDR3 reads CASSLAGSQETQYF. In DNA, the CDR3 is TGTGCCAGCAGCTTAGCGGGCAGCCAAGAGACCCAGTACTTC.

This clone was counted a single time. CDR3 in DNA: TGTGCCAGCAGTGAGACAGCGAACACCGGGGAGCTGTTTTTT. Protein: CASSETANTGELFF. The V and J genes are TRBV6-1 and TRBJ2-2; TRBD1 might be the D (5 bases). V dropped 3 bases and J dropped 0 bases, with 5 bases sitting between them. The germline gives CDR1 MNHNS, CDR2 SASEGT. This CDR3 is 14 amino acids long.

The chain has TRBV15 and TRBJ2-1; 7 bases map to TRBD2. In germline, CDR1 is LNHNV, CDR2 YYDKDF (reference sequence). V lost 5 bases to trimming and J lost 7 bases; unmatched junction nucleotides: 11. The CDR3 length is 15 residues. CDR3 in amino acids: CATSWTSEGSNEQFF. CDR3 bases: TGTGCCACCAGCTGGACTAGTGAGGGGAGTAATGAGCAGTTCTTC.

The J gene is TRBJ1-2, the V gene TRBV7-3; 8 nucleotides line up with TRBD1. The CDR3 consists of 15 residues. Germline V gene sequence: CDR1 SGHTA, CDR2 FQGTGA. The V and J ends lost 2 bases and 10 bases, in that order; junction bases with no gene match: 12. The CDR3 reads CASSLGGETGVDYTF. CDR3 in DNA: TGTGCCAGCAGCTTAGGAGGGGAGACAGGGGTGGACTACACCTTC.

This clone has only one observation. The chain uses TRBV13 and TRBJ2-3; TRBD2 matches 7 bases. The CDR3 has 17 amino acids. V lost 0 bases to trimming and J lost 1 base; unmatched junction nucleotides: 7. The V gene's germline CDR1 is PRHDT and CDR2 FYEKMQ (reference sequence). CDR3 coding DNA: TGTGCCAGCAGCTTAGGTATCAGCGGGGTAGGCACAGATACGCAGTATTTT. This sequence encodes CASSLGISGVGTDTQYF.

This chain's CDR3 is CASSLVIGGVNEQFF. The CDR3 region has the DNA TGTGCCAGCAGCTTAGTCATCGGAGGAGTTAATGAGCAGTTCTTC. This chain connects TRBV7-3 to TRBJ2-1; tentatively, D is TRBD2 (5 bases). Germline CDR1 reads SGHTA; CDR2 reads FQGTGA. Trimming pared 2 bases from V and 7 bases from J, leaving 15 bases between. CDR3 length: 15 amino acids.

The chain recombines TRBV5-4 with TRBJ1-2, with unresolved D. This CDR3 has 14 amino acids. Per the germline V gene, CDR1 is SGHNT and CDR2 is YYREEE (reference sequence). V was trimmed by 1 base and J by 4 bases, leaving 11 bases between them. In DNA form, the CDR3 reads TGTGCCAGCAGCTTGCGGGTAGACCCCTATGGCTACACCTTC. Translated: CASSLRVDPYGYTF.

The chain employs TRBV9 and TRBJ1-5; no clear D gene. This CDR3 has 17 amino acids. V was shortened by 4 bases and J by 6 bases, with 23 bases between the two germline ends. Germline loops: CDR1 SGDLS, CDR2 YYNGEE. CDR3 sequence reads: CASSFRFAGLRGQPQHF. In DNA form, the CDR3 reads TGTGCCAGCAGCTTCCGATTCGCCGGACTTAGAGGTCAGCCCCAGCATTTT.

The chain uses TRBV5-1 and TRBJ2-7; D gene unclear. Germline CDR1 reads SGHRS; CDR2 reads YFSETQ. The CDR3 runs to 14 residues. Trimming removed 1 base from V and 0 bases from J, with 8 bases in between. CDR3 amino acids: CASSLYADSYEQYF. DNA of the CDR3: TGCGCCAGCAGCTTGTATGCAGACTCCTACGAGCAGTACTTC.

The rearrangement uses TRBV28 and TRBJ2-7; 10 bases fit TRBD1. The V gene's germline CDR1 is MDHEN and CDR2 SYDVKM. After removal of 2 bases from V and 1 base from J, the junction contained 11 bases not matched to a gene. There are 18 residues in the CDR3. CDR3 DNA: TGTGCCAGCAGTTTAGACCCAATCTTGGGACAGGGGTCCTACGAGCAGTACTTC. Its translation: CASSLDPILGQGSYEQYF.

V usage is TRBV6-1 and J usage is TRBJ2-3; 7 positions match TRBD1. V lost 4 bases, J lost 0 bases, and 10 bases stayed unmatched. The CDR3 extends over 17 amino acids. Germline CDR1 MNHNS, CDR2 SASEGT. CDR3 in amino acids: CASSAYGQASSTDTQYF. In DNA, the CDR3 is TGTGCCAGCAGTGCCTACGGACAGGCGTCTAGCACAGATACGCAGTATTTT.

This clone was seen a single time. CDR3 loop: CASSFQDYNEQYF. The CDR3 DNA is TGTGCCAGCAGTTTCCAGGACTACAACGAGCAGTACTTC. The chain recombines TRBV28 with TRBJ2-7; TRBD2 might be the D (6 bases). V lost 3 bases, J lost 5 bases, and 11 bases lay in between. The CDR3 extends over 13 amino acids. Germline CDR1 MDHEN, CDR2 SYDVKM.

The DNA of the CDR3 is TGTGCCAGTAGCCCCGGGACAGGGGGTGGCTACACCTTC. Protein: CASSPGTGGGYTF. The V and J genes are TRBV19 and TRBJ1-2; TRBD1 matches 11 bases. This CDR3 has 13 amino acids. The ends lost 6 bases at V and 7 bases at J; junction bases unmatched: 4. Germline CDR1 and CDR2: LNHDA and SQIVND (reference sequence). The full variable domain, completed using reference TRBV19 and TRBJ1-2, is DGGITQSPKYLFRKEGQNVTLSCEQNLNHDAMYWYRQDPGQGLRLIYYSQIVNDFQKGDIAEGYSVSREKKESFPLTVTSAQKNPTAFYLCASSPGTGGGYTFGSGTRLTVV.

The chain is built from TRBV9 and TRBJ2-3; 7 nucleotides match TRBD2. This CDR3 spans 16 amino acids. Unmatched junction bases numbered 11, after V lost 1 base and J lost 6 bases. Germline values: CDR1 SGDLS, CDR2 YYNGEE. The CDR3 DNA follows: TGTGCCAGCAGCGTAAAGAGGGCGGGAGCAAATGATACGCAGTATTTT. Translation: CASSVKRAGANDTQYF.

For this clone: At one boundary the junction diverges from the germline segment, which might be a read error. Additional DNA sequences in this sample encode the identical CDR3. V and J are TRBV25-1 and TRBJ2-7; D possibly corresponds to TRBD2 (5 bases). The CDR3 runs to 12 residues. CDR1 is MGHDK and CDR2 is SYGVNS in the germline V gene. CDR3 loop: CASSESGSEQYF. The CDR3 region has the DNA TGCGCCAGCAGTGAATCGGGGTCAGAGCAGTACTTC.

The rearrangement uses TRBV29-1 and TRBJ1-1; TRBD1 might be the D (6 bases). The CDR3 runs to 11 residues. The V and J ends lost 8 bases and 4 bases respectively, with 11 bases between them. Germline lookup yields CDR1 SQVTM and CDR2 ANQGSEA. The CDR3 here is CSYRAGTEAFF. CDR3 nucleotide sequence: TGCAGCTACAGGGCGGGCACTGAAGCTTTCTTT.

This chain links TRBV29-1 with TRBJ2-7; 10 bases line up with TRBD2. The CDR3 length is 16 residues. The germline gives CDR1 SQVTM, CDR2 ANQGSEA. V dropped 1 base and J dropped 4; count of bases not matched to a gene: 10. The DNA of the CDR3 is TGCAGCGTTGAAGCAAGGGGTAGCGGGAGGATATACGAGCAGTACTTC. This encodes CSVEARGSGRIYEQYF.

The chain joins TRBV28 to TRBJ2-2; 7 bases match TRBD1. V was pared by 5 bases and J by 9 bases, with 9 bases of the junction left unmatched. This CDR3 is built from 14 residues. CDR1 is MDHEN, CDR2 SYDVKM, per germline. The CDR3 here is CASSGRDSRRELFF. As DNA, the CDR3 is TGTGCCAGCAGTGGCCGGGACAGCAGGCGGGAGCTGTTTTTT.

This CDR3 is CASSPSGTGGGNEQFF. For the CDR3, the DNA is TGTGCCAGCAGTCCATCCGGGACAGGGGGCGGAAATGAGCAGTTCTTC. The chain is built from TRBV6-6 and TRBJ2-1; 12 bases agree with TRBD1. There are 16 residues in the CDR3. CDR1 is MNHNY, CDR2 SVGAGI, per germline (reference sequence). V dropped 5 bases and J dropped 7; count of bases not matched to a gene: 9.

CDR3 loop: CASMAGPSSDEQFF. In DNA, the CDR3 is TGCGCCAGCATGGCAGGTCCAAGTAGCGATGAGCAGTTCTTC. J is TRBJ2-1 and V is TRBV5-1; maybe TRBD2 (5 bases). Germline assignment: CDR1 SGHRS and CDR2 YFSETQ. CDR3 size: 14 residues. V was pared by 6 bases and J by 8 bases, with 18 bases between.

J is TRBJ2-5 and V is TRBV23-1; 7 nucleotides line up with TRBD1. TRBV23-1 is sorted into the ORF group, with uncertain function. The CDR3 totals 15 residues. V trimming: 2 bases; J trimming: 5 bases; junction bases outside the gene matches: 8. The DNA for the CDR3 is TGCGCCAGCAGTCAAGCCAGACAGGGAGAGGAGACCCAGTACTTC. Protein product: CASSQARQGEETQYF.

This clone was picked up a small number of times. J is TRBJ1-5 and V is TRBV4-2; the match to TRBD1 covers 7 bases. Trimming cost V 0 bases and J 1 base; bases outside gene matches: 0. The CDR3 contains 15 residues. From germline, CDR1 is LGHNA and CDR2 YNFKEQ. DNA of the CDR3: TGTGCCAGCAGCCAAGAACAGGGGAGCAATCAGCCCCAGCATTTT. Amino acid sequence: CASSQEQGSNQPQHF.

V gene TRBV19 combines with J gene TRBJ2-1; TRBD2 agrees at 12 bases. The CDR3 has 18 residues. The ends lost 2 bases at V and 6 bases at J; junction bases unmatched: 11. Germline values: CDR1 LNHDA, CDR2 SQIVND (reference sequence). CDR3 sequence (DNA): TGTGCCAGTAGTATATTCCCCCCACTAGCGGGAGGCGGCAATGAGCAGTTCTTC. It specifies CASSIFPPLAGGGNEQFF.

The gene calls are TRBV28 and TRBJ1-1, with D maybe TRBD1 (5 bases). The CDR3 runs 15 residues. Deletions cut 6 bases from V and 0 bases from J, with 14 bases between. CDR1 MDHEN and CDR2 SYDVKM come from the germline V gene. The CDR3, as DNA: TGTGCCAGCAGGCACCCGACAGCTATGAACACTGAAGCTTTCTTT. This sequence encodes CASRHPTAMNTEAFF.

V and J are TRBV18 and TRBJ2-5; 8 bases match TRBD1. CDR1 and CDR2 (germline): KGHSH, LQKENI. After removal of 3 bases from V and 11 bases from J, the junction contained 11 bases not matched to a gene. The CDR3 is 14 residues long. The CDR3, as DNA: TGTGCCAGCTCACCTGGACAGGGAGAGAGAGAGCAGTACTTC. It codes for CASSPGQGEREQYF.